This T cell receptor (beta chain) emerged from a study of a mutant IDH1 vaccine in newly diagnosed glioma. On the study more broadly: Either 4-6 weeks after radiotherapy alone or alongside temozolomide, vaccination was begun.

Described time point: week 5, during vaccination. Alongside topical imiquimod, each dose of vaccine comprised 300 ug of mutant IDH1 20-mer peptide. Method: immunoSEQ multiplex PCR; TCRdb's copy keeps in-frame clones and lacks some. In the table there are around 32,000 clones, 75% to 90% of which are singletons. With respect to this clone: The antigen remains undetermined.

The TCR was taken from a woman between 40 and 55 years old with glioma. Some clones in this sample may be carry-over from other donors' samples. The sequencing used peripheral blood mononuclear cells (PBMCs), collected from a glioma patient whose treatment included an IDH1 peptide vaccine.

CDR3 nucleotides: TGTGCCAGCAGTCCGACAGTCTATGGCTACACCTTC. Its protein product is CASSPTVYGYTF. This rearrangement joins TRBV7-3 to TRBJ1-2; D may be TRBD1 (5 bases). The CDR3 runs to 12 residues. Germline assignment: CDR1 SGHTA and CDR2 FQGTGA. V was cut by 6 bases and J by 4 bases, with 9 bases left in between.